This passage covers 10 T cell receptor beta chains from one sample sequenced in a study of T cell responses to AZD1222 COVID-19 vaccine. Profiled with immunoSEQ multiplex PCR; TCRdb holds only in-frame clones, not every one. Of about 88,000 clones listed, around nine tenths are singletons. The material was peripheral blood, obtained on day 0 of MenACWY control vaccination. The receptor set was obtained from an adult in good health.

The chain employs TRBV6-5 and TRBJ2-2; no definite D call. Trimming stripped 8 bases from V and 1 base from J, with 2 bases between. In germline, CDR1 is MNHEY, CDR2 SVGAGI. There are 11 residues in the CDR3. This CDR3 is CASRNTGELFF. In DNA, the CDR3 is TGTGCCAGCCGGAACACCGGGGAGCTGTTTTTT.

The chain is built from TRBV4-2 and TRBJ1-3; the D gene is possibly TRBD1 (5 bases). V was trimmed by 3 bases and J by 0 bases, leaving 27 bases between them. The CDR3 has 21 residues. Germline V gene sequence: CDR1 LGHNA, CDR2 YNFKEQ. The CDR3 DNA follows: TGTGCCAGCAGCCACCTCGAGGGCTTATTCCGGGGGGGGGACTCTGGAAACACCATATATTTT. This gives the protein CASSHLEGLFRGGDSGNTIYF.

This rearrangement joins TRBV27 to TRBJ2-3; 8 positions agree with TRBD1. V was clipped by 5 bases and J by 1 base; unmatched bases: 8. The CDR3 runs 16 residues. Looked up from germline, CDR1 is MNHEY and CDR2 is SMNVEV (reference sequence). The CDR3 spells CASSTYRGERTDTQYF. Written as DNA, the CDR3 is TGTGCCAGCAGTACGTACAGGGGGGAACGCACAGATACGCAGTATTTT.

The V and J genes are TRBV5-1 and TRBJ1-3; D is unresolved. With 0 bases removed from V and 3 bases from J, the gap between germline ends came to 4 bases. The CDR3 extends over 13 amino acids. Germline V gene data show CDR1 as SGHRS and CDR2 as YFSETQ. CDR3 bases: TGCGCCAGCAGCTTGGGCGGTGGAAACACCATATATTTT. This codes for CASSLGGGNTIYF. The entire variable domain, with the rest obtained from reference TRBV5-1 and TRBJ1-3, is as follows: KAGVTQTPRYLIKTRGQQVTLSCSPISGHRSVSWYQQTPGQGLQFLFEYFSETQRNKGNFPGRFSGRQFSNSRSEMNVSTLELGDSALYLCASSLGGGNTIYFGEGSWLTVV.

The V gene is TRBV15, the J gene TRBJ2-5; perhaps TRBD2 as D (6 bases). CDR3 length: 18 residues. Trimming stripped 0 bases from V and 0 bases from J, with 17 bases between. The V gene's germline CDR1 is LNHNV and CDR2 YYDKDF (reference sequence). The CDR3 nucleotides are TGTGCCACCAGCAGAGATATCCTCGTGGGGGGTTACCAAGAGACCCAGTACTTC. Translated: CATSRDILVGGYQETQYF.

The gene calls are TRBV29-1 and TRBJ1-3; D gene ambiguous. The CDR3 runs to 13 residues. Trimming shortened V by 4 bases and J by 0 bases, and 7 bases separated the two germline ends. Germline CDR1 reads SQVTM; CDR2 reads ANQGSEA. The CDR3 loop is CSVAPYSGNTIYF. CDR3 in DNA: TGCAGCGTTGCACCGTACTCTGGAAACACCATATATTTT.

This chain joins TRBV19 and TRBJ1-5; 7 bases match TRBD1. The J segment lost 3 bases and the V segment lost 9 bases, leaving 11 bases of the junction unmatched. The CDR3 is made up of 15 amino acids. CDR1 is LNHDA, CDR2 SQIVND, per germline (reference sequence). The CDR3 DNA sequence: TGTGCCAGCCAACTAGGGACAGCTAACAATCAGCCCCAGCATTTT. This sequence encodes CASQLGTANNQPQHF.

V usage is TRBV7-2 and J usage is TRBJ1-6; D is ambiguous. CDR1 and CDR2 from the germline V gene are SGHTA and FQGNSA. Trimming pared 4 bases from V and 6 bases from J, leaving 7 bases between. The CDR3 contains 13 residues. CDR3 protein: CASSSSPNSPLHF. In DNA form, the CDR3 reads TGTGCCAGCAGCTCAAGTCCTAATTCACCCCTCCACTTT.

The chain combines TRBV15 with TRBJ2-1; 8 positions agree with TRBD2. Looked up from germline, CDR1 is LNHNV and CDR2 is YYDKDF (reference sequence). The CDR3 length is 17 residues. The junction had 13 bases not matched to a gene; V was cut back by 0 bases and J by 9 bases. CDR3 bases: TGTGCCACCAGCAGAGATGGGAGCGGGAGCCGCGGGGGTGAGCAGTTCTTC. Its translation is CATSRDGSGSRGGEQFF.

The V and J genes are TRBV6-1 and TRBJ1-1; TRBD1 matches at 11 bases. CDR1 is MNHNS and CDR2 is SASEGT in the germline V gene. The CDR3 contains 15 residues. J was trimmed by 3 bases and V by 1 base; bases with no gene match: 1. The CDR3 bases are TGTGCCAGCAGTGAAGGGGACAGGGGGTACACTGAAGCTTTCTTT. Translation: CASSEGDRGYTEAFF.